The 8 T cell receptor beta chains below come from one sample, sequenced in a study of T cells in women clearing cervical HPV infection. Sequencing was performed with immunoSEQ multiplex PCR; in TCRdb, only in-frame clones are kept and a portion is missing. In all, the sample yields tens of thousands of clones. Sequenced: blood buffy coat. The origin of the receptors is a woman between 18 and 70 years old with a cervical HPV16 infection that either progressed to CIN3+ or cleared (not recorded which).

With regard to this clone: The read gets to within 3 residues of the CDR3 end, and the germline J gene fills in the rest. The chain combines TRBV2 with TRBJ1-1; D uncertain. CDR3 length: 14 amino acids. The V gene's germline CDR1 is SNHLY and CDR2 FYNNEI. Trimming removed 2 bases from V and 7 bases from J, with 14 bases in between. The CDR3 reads CASSETEGRSEAFF. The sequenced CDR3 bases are TGTGCCAGCAGTGAAACGGAGGGTAGGAGTGAA.

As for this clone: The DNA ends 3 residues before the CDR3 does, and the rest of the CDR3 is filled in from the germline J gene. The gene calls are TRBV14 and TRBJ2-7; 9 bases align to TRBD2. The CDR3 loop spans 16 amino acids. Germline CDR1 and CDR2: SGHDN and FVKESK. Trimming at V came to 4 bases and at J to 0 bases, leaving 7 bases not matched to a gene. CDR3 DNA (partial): TGTGCCAGCAGCCTTATGGGACTAGCCAGCTCCTACGAG. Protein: CASSLMGLASSYE. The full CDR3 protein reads CASSLMGLASSYEQYF.

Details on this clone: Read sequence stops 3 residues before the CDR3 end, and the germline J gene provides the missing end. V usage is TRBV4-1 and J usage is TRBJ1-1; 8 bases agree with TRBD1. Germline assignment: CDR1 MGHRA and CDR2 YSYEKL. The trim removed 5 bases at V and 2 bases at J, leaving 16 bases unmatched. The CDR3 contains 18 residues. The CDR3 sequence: CASSTRTGPYASNTEAFF. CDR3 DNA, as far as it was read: TGCGCCAGCAGCACAAGGACAGGGCCATATGCTTCTAACACTGAA.

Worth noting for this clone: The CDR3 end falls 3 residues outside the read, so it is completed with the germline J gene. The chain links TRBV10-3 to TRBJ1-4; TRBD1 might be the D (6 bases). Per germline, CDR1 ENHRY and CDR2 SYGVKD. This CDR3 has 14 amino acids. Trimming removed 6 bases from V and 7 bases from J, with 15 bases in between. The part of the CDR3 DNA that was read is TGTGCCATCAGCAGAGCAGGGGTTGGTGAAAAA. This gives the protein CAISRAGVGEK. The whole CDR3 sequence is CAISRAGVGEKLFF.

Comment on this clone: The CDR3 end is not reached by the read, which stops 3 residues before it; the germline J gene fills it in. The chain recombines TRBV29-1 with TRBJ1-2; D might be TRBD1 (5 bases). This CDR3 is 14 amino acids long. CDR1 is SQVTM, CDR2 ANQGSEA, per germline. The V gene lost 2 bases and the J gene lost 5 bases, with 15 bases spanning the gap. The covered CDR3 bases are TGCAGCGTTGAATGGTCGGGGGGACTTTATGGC. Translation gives CSVEWSGGLYG. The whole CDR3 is CSVEWSGGLYGYTF.

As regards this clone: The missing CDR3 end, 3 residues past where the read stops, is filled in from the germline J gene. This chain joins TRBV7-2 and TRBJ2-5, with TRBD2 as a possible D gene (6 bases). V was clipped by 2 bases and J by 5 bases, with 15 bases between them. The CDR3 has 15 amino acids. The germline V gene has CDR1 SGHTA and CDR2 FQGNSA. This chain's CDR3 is CASSLSRGSRETQYF. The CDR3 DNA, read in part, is TGTGCCAGCAGCTTAAGTCGGGGGTCGAGGGAGACC.

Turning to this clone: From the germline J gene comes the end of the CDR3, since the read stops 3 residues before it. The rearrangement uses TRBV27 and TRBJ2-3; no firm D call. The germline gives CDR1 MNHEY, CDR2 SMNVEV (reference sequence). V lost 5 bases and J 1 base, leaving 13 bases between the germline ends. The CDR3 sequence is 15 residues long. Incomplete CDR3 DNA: TGTGCCAGCAGTCCGTACACAAAACGCACAGATACG. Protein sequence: CASSPYTKRTDT. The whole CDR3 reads CASSPYTKRTDTQYF.

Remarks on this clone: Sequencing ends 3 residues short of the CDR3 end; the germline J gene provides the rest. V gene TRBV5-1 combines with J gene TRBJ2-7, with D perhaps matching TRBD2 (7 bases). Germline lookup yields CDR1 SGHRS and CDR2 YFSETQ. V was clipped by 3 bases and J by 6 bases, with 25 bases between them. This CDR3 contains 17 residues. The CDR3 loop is CASSSRARGRANFEQYF. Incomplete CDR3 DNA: TGCGCCAGCAGCTCCCGAGCTAGGGGGAGGGCGAATTTCGAG.